This passage covers 20 T cell receptor beta chains from one sample sequenced in a study of CD8 T cells in ankylosing spondylitis. MiXCR, applied by TCRdb to the 5' RACE reads, yields one record per CDR3 protein. The sample has about 240,000 distinct CDR3 sequences; roughly a quarter are singletons. Specimen: blood, either unsorted or a sorted T cell fraction (not recorded which). Receptor source: a male donor with ankylosing spondylitis or in good health (not recorded which).

Only a few counts were recorded for this clonotype. The chain links TRBV20-1 to TRBJ2-7; possibly TRBD1 or TRBD2 for D (5 bases each). CDR1 is DFQATT, CDR2 SNEGSKA, per germline (reference sequence). The ends were cut back, 6 bases at V and 7 bases at J, with 13 bases in the middle. This CDR3 region has 11 residues. CDR3 in DNA: TGCAGTGCCCCGGGACCCGCGGAGCAGTACTTC. This sequence encodes CSAPGPAEQYF.

This clonotype was observed a few times. The chain has TRBV11-2 and TRBJ1-1, with D possibly being TRBD1 (5 bases). The V end lost 5 bases, the J end lost 3 bases, and 16 bases lay between the germline ends. Germline V lookup: CDR1 SGHAT, CDR2 FQNNGV. The length of the CDR3 is 15 residues. CDR3 sequence: CASSQEGQAYTEAFF. The DNA of the CDR3 is TGTGCCAGCAGCCAAGAGGGGCAGGCGTACACTGAAGCTTTCTTT.

V usage is TRBV20-1 and J usage is TRBJ1-1; D possibly corresponds to TRBD1 (6 bases). There are 14 residues in the CDR3. Per the germline V gene, CDR1 is DFQATT and CDR2 is SNEGSKA (reference sequence). Trimming pared 8 bases from V and 0 bases from J, leaving 16 bases between. The CDR3 sequence is CSPQGFSMNTEAFF. CDR3 nucleotides: TGCAGTCCTCAGGGGTTCTCCATGAACACTGAAGCTTTCTTT.

This chain joins TRBV7-2 and TRBJ1-2, with 7 positions matching TRBD1. With V trimmed by 3 bases and J by 8 bases, 6 bases remained unmatched. Germline loops: CDR1 SGHTA, CDR2 FQGNSA. CDR3 length equals 13 residues. The CDR3 bases are TGTGCCAGCAGCTTCCGGGACAGCAGGGGCTACACCTTC. It yields the protein CASSFRDSRGYTF.

A few counts support this clonotype. The chain employs TRBV20-1 and TRBJ1-6; 10 nucleotides agree with TRBD1. V gave up 4 bases and J gave up 0 bases; unmatched junction bases: 6. The CDR3 runs 17 residues. The germline V gene encodes CDR1 DFQATT and CDR2 SNEGSKA (reference sequence). The CDR3 nucleotides are TGCAGTGCTACCGGGACAGGGGTCCTCTCCTATAATTCACCCCTCCACTTT. Translation gives CSATGTGVLSYNSPLHF.

The table lists this clonotype with many counts. The rearrangement joins TRBV3-1 to TRBJ2-5, with D perhaps TRBD2 (5 bases). Looked up from germline, CDR1 is LGHDT and CDR2 is YNNKEL (reference sequence). Trimming took 1 base from V and 7 from J, leaving 13 bases between them. The CDR3 spans 14 residues. CDR3 nucleotide sequence: TGTGCCAGCAGCCAAGGCGGGCCCCAGATGACCCAGTACTTC. Amino acids: CASSQGGPQMTQYF.

This clonotype came up many times. This chain links TRBV20-1 with TRBJ2-1; the match to TRBD1 covers 7 bases. Germline CDR1 reads DFQATT; CDR2 reads SNEGSKA (reference sequence). V lost 6 bases and J lost 4; bases outside the gene matches: 15. The CDR3 is 16 residues long. CDR3 bases: TGCAGTGCACTGGTCGGGACAGCCGCGCTTTACAATGAGCAGTTCTTC. This sequence encodes CSALVGTAALYNEQFF.

The chain has TRBV29-1 and TRBJ2-3; 11 bases are shared with TRBD2. The CDR3 totals 14 residues. Germline-derived CDR1 and CDR2 are SQVTM and ANQGSEA. V gave up 3 bases and J gave up 5 bases; unmatched junction bases: 4. The CDR3 DNA follows: TGCAGCGTTGACCTAGCGGGGGGTAAAGATACGCAGTATTTT. Translating it yields CSVDLAGGKDTQYF.

This clonotype was observed many times. The rearrangement uses TRBV3-1 and TRBJ2-1, with a tentative D call TRBD1 (7 bases). V was pared by 4 bases and J by 6 bases, with 10 bases between. CDR1 and CDR2 (germline): LGHDT, YNNKEL (reference sequence). The CDR3 has 13 amino acids. The CDR3, as DNA: TGTGCCAGCAGCCCCAGGGGGGTCAATGAGCAGTTCTTC. Its translation: CASSPRGVNEQFF.

Ten or more counts support this clonotype. The chain is built from TRBV12-3 or TRBV12-4 and TRBJ2-5; weak D call: TRBD1 (6 bases). Trimming took 6 bases from V and 2 from J, leaving 10 bases between them. There are 13 residues in the CDR3. CDR3 amino acids: CASSWDKQETQYF. CDR3 DNA: TGTGCCAGCAGCTGGGACAAACAAGAGACCCAGTACTTC.

J is TRBJ2-1 and V is TRBV2, with 10 nucleotides matching TRBD1. This CDR3 contains 15 residues. V gave up 4 bases and J gave up 4 bases; unmatched junction bases: 4. From germline, CDR1 is SNHLY and CDR2 FYNNEI. The CDR3 region has the DNA TGTGCCAGCAGTGGGGACAGGGGACCTTACAATGAGCAGTTCTTC. This translates into CASSGDRGPYNEQFF.

This clonotype was seen repeatedly, ten times or more. The chain employs TRBV20-1 and TRBJ1-2; D unresolved. V was trimmed by 1 base and J by 6 bases, leaving 15 bases between them. The CDR3 is 14 residues long. CDR1 is DFQATT and CDR2 is SNEGSKA in the germline V gene (reference sequence). CDR3 in DNA: TGCAGTGCTAGAGTCCAGATTAGTGGTCATGGCTACACCTTC. It yields the protein CSARVQISGHGYTF.

The chain has TRBV20-1 and TRBJ1-1; 11 bases are a match to TRBD1. Germline V lookup: CDR1 DFQATT, CDR2 SNEGSKA (reference sequence). CDR3 length: 15 residues. The J segment lost 4 bases and the V segment lost 6 bases, leaving 10 bases of the junction unmatched. The CDR3, as DNA: TGCAGTGCAACAGGACAGGGGGCTGGGAGCACTGAAGCTTTCTTT. Translation: CSATGQGAGSTEAFF.

The rearrangement uses TRBV20-1 and TRBJ2-3; TRBD2 aligns across 8 bases. There are 15 residues in the CDR3. J was trimmed by 2 bases and V by 5 bases; bases with no gene match: 9. Germline-derived CDR1 and CDR2 are DFQATT and SNEGSKA (reference sequence). CDR3 DNA sequence: TGCAGTGCTCCTCGCGGAGCGGGGGCCACAGATACGCAGTATTTT. This gives the protein CSAPRGAGATDTQYF.

This clonotype was observed many times. This chain links TRBV2 with TRBJ1-5, with D unclear. Deletions cut 2 bases from V and 4 bases from J, with 9 bases between. Germline V gene lookup returns CDR1 SNHLY and CDR2 FYNNEI. The length of the CDR3 is 14 residues. The CDR3 is CASSENGRNQPQHF. The CDR3 nucleotides are TGTGCCAGCAGTGAAAACGGGAGAAATCAGCCCCAGCATTTT.

This clonotype showed up just a few times. V usage is TRBV20-1 and J usage is TRBJ1-2, with 7 nucleotides matching TRBD1. The germline V gene encodes CDR1 DFQATT and CDR2 SNEGSKA (reference sequence). CDR3 size: 12 residues. The J segment lost 4 bases and the V segment lost 6 bases, leaving 5 bases of the junction unmatched. CDR3: CSASDRRYGYTF. CDR3 DNA: TGCAGTGCCTCGGACAGGCGCTATGGCTACACCTTC.

The rearrangement uses TRBV5-5 and TRBJ2-5; D perhaps matches TRBD1 (5 bases). Germline V gives CDR1 SGHKS, CDR2 YYEKEE (reference sequence). The CDR3 is 13 residues long. V was trimmed by 4 bases and J by 9 bases, leaving 16 bases between them. CDR3 in amino acids: CASSPWGTSSQYF. CDR3 bases: TGTGCCAGCAGCCCCTGGGGCACATCGTCCCAGTACTTC.

A few counts support this clonotype. V and J are TRBV9 and TRBJ2-6, with D uncertain. V gave up 3 bases and J gave up 2 bases, with 12 bases separating them. Germline CDR1 reads SGDLS; CDR2 reads YYNGEE. There are 16 residues in the CDR3. The CDR3 loop is CASSGRFRAGANVLTF. CDR3 in DNA: TGTGCCAGCAGCGGAAGGTTTAGGGCTGGGGCCAACGTCCTGACTTTC.

This clonotype was found a few times. The chain links TRBV6-4 to TRBJ1-2; unclear D gene. V was shortened by 0 bases and J by 4 bases, with 9 bases between the two germline ends. Germline values: CDR1 MRHNA, CDR2 SNTAGT. This CDR3 region has 14 residues. The CDR3 here is CASSDSYGLYGYTF. The CDR3 region has the DNA TGTGCCAGCAGTGACTCCTATGGGCTCTATGGCTACACCTTC.

This chain joins TRBV15 and TRBJ2-3; unclear D gene. CDR1 is LNHNV, CDR2 YYDKDF, per germline (reference sequence). Trimming shortened V by 0 bases and J by 4 bases, and 8 bases separated the two germline ends. This CDR3 contains 14 residues. The CDR3 here is CATSRDNGPDTQYF. In nucleotides, the CDR3 is TGTGCCACCAGCAGAGATAATGGCCCAGATACGCAGTATTTT.